The 6 T cell receptor beta chains below all came from one sample that was sequenced in a study of T cell repertoires in cytomegalovirus infection. These receptors lack a known antigen. TCRdb reprocessed the reads with MiXCR, giving one entry per CDR3 protein. The sample lists approximately 120,000 distinct CDR3 sequences, over 30% seen once, with 58% in the top ten. Sequences were derived from CD8+ T cells from cultured PBMCs, sampled from culture after CMV antigen stimulation. These receptors were taken from a human donor in good health (CMV status not recorded). Some clones in this sample may be carry-over from other donors' samples.

The genes are TRBV12-3 or TRBV12-4 and TRBJ1-2, with TRBD1 matching over 12 bases. This CDR3 region has 16 residues. Germline trimming cut 6 bases from V and 4 bases from J; bases unmatched to any gene: 9. CDR3 sequence: CASSFTGTGGGYGYTF. The CDR3 DNA follows: TGTGCCAGCAGCTTTACGGGGACAGGGGGCGGCTATGGCTACACCTTC.

This clonotype was seen a few times. This chain joins TRBV7-6 and TRBJ2-3, with 9 bases identical to TRBD1. The CDR3 has 16 residues. The ends lost 1 base at V and 4 bases at J; junction bases unmatched: 6. In germline, CDR1 is SGHVS, CDR2 FNYEAQ. CDR3 DNA: TGTGCCAGCAGCTTAGGAACAGGGGGCGGACCAGATACGCAGTATTTT. Translation: CASSLGTGGGPDTQYF.

The chain carries TRBV7-8 and TRBJ2-1, with 10 bases that match TRBD2. The germline gives CDR1 SGHVS, CDR2 FQNEAQ. Trimming removed 5 bases from V and 7 bases from J; junction bases left unmatched: 14. This CDR3 is 17 amino acids long. This CDR3 is CASSQASGGRGENEQFF. The CDR3 nucleotides read TGTGCCAGCAGCCAGGCTAGCGGGGGACGCGGGGAGAATGAGCAGTTCTTC.

The chain combines TRBV6-1 with TRBJ2-2; 10 bases agree with TRBD2. The CDR3 has 17 amino acids. Losses at the gene ends were 3 bases for V and 2 bases for J; bases not matched to a gene: 6. From germline, CDR1 is MNHNS and CDR2 SASEGT. The CDR3 sequence: CASSDSSGGYNTGELFF. In nucleotides, the CDR3 is TGTGCCAGCAGTGATTCTAGCGGGGGTTACAACACCGGGGAGCTGTTTTTT.

The V and J genes are TRBV7-9 and TRBJ2-3, with D tentatively TRBD1 or TRBD2 (8 bases each). Germline lookup yields CDR1 SEHNR and CDR2 FQNEAQ (reference sequence). The CDR3 length is 15 residues. V lost 7 bases to trimming and J lost 14 bases, with 28 bases between them. In nucleotides, the CDR3 is TGTGCCAGCACCACGGACAGGGAGTGGAGCGGGGGTCTGTATTTT. Translated: CASTTDREWSGGLYF. Complete variable domain (other parts from reference TRBV7-9 and TRBJ2-3): DTGVSQNPRHKITKRGQNVTFRCDPISEHNRLYWYRQTLGQGPEFLTYFQNEAQLEKSRLLSDRFSAERPKGSFSTLEIQRTEQGDSAMYLCASTTDREWSGGLYFGPGTRLTVL.

The CDR3 sequence: CAISESMVTNEKLFF. As DNA, the CDR3 is TGTGCCATCAGTGAGTCAATGGTAACTAATGAAAAACTGTTTTTT. This chain joins TRBV10-3 and TRBJ1-4; the D is unclear. CDR3 length equals 15 residues. Trimming left V 0 bases short and J 1 base short, with 6 bases between. Per the germline V gene, CDR1 is ENHRY and CDR2 is SYGVKD.